A single sample gave rise to the 9 T cell receptor beta chains below, sequenced in a study of CD8 T cells in ankylosing spondylitis. TCRdb re-derived calls from the 5' RACE reads in MiXCR, one entry per CDR3 protein. The sample gives a few hundred thousand distinct CDR3 sequences, about 10% of which show up once; 20% to 25% is in the top ten. The sequenced sample was blood, either unsorted or a sorted T cell fraction (not recorded which). The receptors originated from a male donor with ankylosing spondylitis or in good health (not recorded which).

This clonotype was recorded many times. The chain links TRBV11-2 to TRBJ2-1; 8 nucleotides align to TRBD2. Unmatched junction bases numbered 12, after V lost 6 bases and J lost 11 bases. The CDR3 consists of 14 residues. In germline, CDR1 is SGHAT, CDR2 FQNNGV. CDR3 in DNA: TGTGCCAGCAGTCCCGTAACTAGCGGACTAAAGCAGTTCTTC. Protein product: CASSPVTSGLKQFF.

This clonotype appeared many times. V is TRBV20-1 and J is TRBJ2-3, with 9 bases aligning to TRBD2. Losses at the gene ends were 6 bases for V and 5 bases for J; bases not matched to a gene: 9. The CDR3 is made up of 14 amino acids. The germline gives CDR1 DFQATT, CDR2 SNEGSKA (reference sequence). CDR3 sequence reads: CSANSGGPIDTQYF. The DNA of the CDR3 is TGCAGTGCAAATAGCGGGGGTCCGATAGATACGCAGTATTTT.

This clonotype was detected only a few times. The chain employs TRBV5-1 and TRBJ2-7, with 9 bases that match TRBD1. The CDR3 length is 16 residues. V lost 4 bases and J lost 7; bases outside the gene matches: 15. Germline assignment: CDR1 SGHRS and CDR2 YFSETQ. This CDR3 is CASSQRRQGVEYEQYF. The CDR3 DNA reads as TGCGCCAGCAGCCAAAGAAGACAGGGGGTTGAATATGAGCAGTACTTC.

The table lists this clonotype with many counts. The chain uses TRBV20-1 and TRBJ1-5, with D possibly matching TRBD1 (5 bases). The CDR3 runs 15 residues. Trimming stripped 6 bases from V and 9 bases from J, with 24 bases between. Germline lookup yields CDR1 DFQATT and CDR2 SNEGSKA (reference sequence). The DNA for the CDR3 is TGCAGTGCCGGAGCAACCGGGACGGTGCAATTGCCCCAGCATTTT. It encodes CSAGATGTVQLPQHF.

With regard to this clonotype: At one end, the junction sequence differs from germline, possibly due to a read error. This rearrangement joins TRBV20-1 to TRBJ1-2; D might be TRBD1 (5 bases). The CDR3 has 14 residues. Germline V gene data show CDR1 as DFQATT and CDR2 as SNEGSKA (reference sequence). CDR3 sequence: CSAREARDGLVYAF. The CDR3 DNA is TGCAGTGCTAGAGAAGCACGGGACGGATTAGTTTACGCCTTC.

Ten or more counts support this clonotype. The chain recombines TRBV29-1 with TRBJ2-2, with D perhaps matching TRBD1 (6 bases). V lost 6 bases to trimming and J lost 3 bases, with 14 bases between them. The CDR3 is 14 residues long. Germline CDR1 reads SQVTM; CDR2 reads ANQGSEA. DNA for the CDR3: TGCAGCGTGGCCAGTCGGACAGACACCGGGGAGCTGTTTTTT. Its protein product is CSVASRTDTGELFF.

This clonotype was detected only a few times. The genes are TRBV10-3 and TRBJ1-1; D gene uncertain. Per germline, CDR1 ENHRY and CDR2 SYGVKD. CDR3 length equals 13 residues. Deletions cut 3 bases from V and 1 base from J, with 6 bases between. DNA of the CDR3: TGTGCCATCAGTGAATCGACGAACACTGAAGCTTTCTTT. Protein sequence: CAISESTNTEAFF.

This clonotype was counted many times. The chain employs TRBV15 and TRBJ2-3; the match to TRBD1 covers 8 bases. Looked up from germline, CDR1 is LNHNV and CDR2 is YYDKDF (reference sequence). The CDR3 length is 14 residues. V lost 1 base and J lost 8; bases outside the gene matches: 5. Written as DNA, the CDR3 is TGTGCCACCAGCAGAGGATCACAGGGGGGTACGCAGTATTTT. Protein sequence: CATSRGSQGGTQYF.

There are many counts of this clonotype. At one end, the junction sequence differs from germline, possibly due to a read error. In nucleotides, the CDR3 is TGTGCTAGCAGCAGGGACTTCCAAGAGACCCAGTACTTC. Translating gives CASSRDFQETQYF. The V gene is TRBV7-7, the J gene TRBJ2-5; weak D call: TRBD2 (6 bases). CDR1 and CDR2 from the germline V gene are SSHAT and FNYEAQ (reference sequence). The length of the CDR3 is 13 residues.